These 12 T cell receptor beta chains originate from one sample sequenced in a study of T cell repertoires in aging, cancer and after chemotherapy. TCR beta rearrangements were amplified from peripheral blood genomic DNA. TRB rearrangements spanning V, D and J were amplified using mixed TRB-A/B primers. TCRdb recomputed calls from the multiplex PCR reads with MiXCR, one row per CDR3 protein. Among 15,000 to 20,000 distinct CDR3 sequences, 30% to 45% were seen once, and the ten largest hold 17%. The sequencing input was blood. Every receptor here comes from a human donor with a solid tumor.

Judged by abundance, this clonotype is medium-sized. The J gene is TRBJ1-4, the V gene TRBV6-1; no clear D. Germline lookup yields CDR1 MNHNS and CDR2 SASEGT. This CDR3 spans 15 amino acids. V was shortened by 1 base and J by 3 bases, with 9 bases between the two germline ends. CDR3 bases: TGTGCCAGCAGTGAAGTGGCAGGCTCTAATGAAAAACTGTTTTTT. Protein: CASSEVAGSNEKLFF.

The rearrangement joins TRBV12-3 or TRBV12-4 to TRBJ1-3; D gene uncertain. Deletions cut 1 base from V and 2 bases from J, with 6 bases between. CDR3 size: 14 residues. The CDR3 here is CASSLGQPGNTIYF. The CDR3 nucleotides are TGTGCCAGCAGTTTAGGGCAACCTGGAAACACCATATATTTT.

The rearrangement joins TRBV24-1 to TRBJ2-1, with 7 positions matching TRBD1. Germline V lookup: CDR1 KGHDR, CDR2 SFDVKD. CDR3 length: 16 amino acids. V was pared by 3 bases and J by 3 bases, with 7 bases of the junction left unmatched. CDR3 protein: CATSDPQGDLYNEQFF. Here the CDR3 DNA reads TGTGCCACCAGTGATCCCCAGGGGGACCTCTACAATGAGCAGTTCTTC.

The chain couples TRBV6-5 to TRBJ1-1; D is uncertain. With 0 bases removed from V and 1 base from J, the gap between germline ends came to 6 bases. Looked up from germline, CDR1 is MNHEY and CDR2 is SVGAGI. CDR3 size: 14 residues. The CDR3 DNA reads TGTGCCAGCAGTTACTCGGGCCGGAACACTGAAGCTTTCTTT. Translation: CASSYSGRNTEAFF.

This clonotype occurred a few times. The chain combines TRBV5-1 with TRBJ2-1; TRBD1 aligns across 9 bases. CDR1 is SGHRS and CDR2 is YFSETQ in the germline V gene. J was trimmed by 7 bases and V by 2 bases; bases with no gene match: 4. This CDR3 is 14 amino acids long. CDR3 bases: TGCGCCAGCAGCTTTCCACAGGGGGCTAATGAGCAGTTCTTC. Protein: CASSFPQGANEQFF.

This clonotype was recorded a few times. CDR3 sequence: CASSPRLEGTVSEQYF. CDR3 nucleotides: TGTGCCAGCTCACCCCGGCTTGAGGGAACAGTATCCGAGCAGTACTTC. The genes are TRBV18 and TRBJ2-7, with D tentatively TRBD2 (5 bases). Trimming pared 3 bases from V and 6 bases from J, leaving 21 bases between. The CDR3 is 16 residues long. The germline V gene has CDR1 KGHSH and CDR2 LQKENI.

This clonotype is labeled medium-sized. This chain connects TRBV6-6 to TRBJ2-5; 12 nucleotides match TRBD2. This CDR3 spans 15 amino acids. V gave up 5 bases and J gave up 5 bases; unmatched junction bases: 6. In germline, CDR1 is MNHNY, CDR2 SVGAGI (reference sequence). CDR3 protein: CASSPLAGGRETQYF. The CDR3 DNA follows: TGTGCCAGCAGTCCACTAGCGGGGGGTCGGGAGACCCAGTACTTC.

The CDR3, as DNA: TGTGCCAGCAGTTTATGGGGCAGTATACAAGAGACCCAGTACTTC. Its translation is CASSLWGSIQETQYF. The rearrangement uses TRBV27 and TRBJ2-5; TRBD1 is a possible D gene (5 bases). V gave up 1 base and J gave up 2 bases, with 11 bases separating them. The CDR3 covers 15 residues. Germline CDR1 MNHEY, CDR2 SMNVEV (reference sequence).

The chain has TRBV30 and TRBJ2-7; no clear D. Looked up from germline, CDR1 is GTSNPN and CDR2 is SVGIG (reference sequence). The CDR3 contains 15 residues. Trimming took off 0 bases at V and 0 bases at J, with 12 bases between the two ends. The DNA for the CDR3 is TGTGCCTGGAGTGTACGACTTACCACCTCCTACGAGCAGTACTTC. The encoded protein is CAWSVRLTTSYEQYF.

This clonotype was counted between two and nine times. The chain employs TRBV6-6 and TRBJ2-1, with D perhaps TRBD2 (6 bases). The CDR3 is 18 amino acids. CDR1 is MNHNY and CDR2 is SVGAGI in the germline V gene (reference sequence). Trimming left V 2 bases short and J 0 bases short, with 17 bases between. CDR3 sequence (DNA): TGTGCCAGCAGTTACCGGGCAGGGACTCAAAGCTCCTACAATGAGCAGTTCTTC. Protein product: CASSYRAGTQSSYNEQFF.

The chain couples TRBV7-6 to TRBJ1-1; D gene uncertain. The germline CDR1 and CDR2 sequences are SGHVS and FNYEAQ. The CDR3 covers 12 residues. V dropped 5 bases and J dropped 6 bases, with 10 bases sitting between them. The CDR3 is CASSIGGSEAFF. The CDR3 DNA reads as TGTGCCAGCAGCATAGGAGGATCTGAAGCTTTCTTT.

The sample holds one count of this clonotype. CDR3 in amino acids: CASSLRQGGGELFF. CDR3 sequence (DNA): TGCGCCAGCAGCTTGCGGCAGGGAGGCGGGGAGCTGTTTTTT. The chain uses TRBV5-1 and TRBJ2-2; a possible D gene is TRBD2 (6 bases). Germline CDR1 is SGHRS and CDR2 is YFSETQ. This CDR3 has 14 amino acids. Trimming pared 1 base from V and 7 bases from J, leaving 11 bases between. The full variable domain, its missing parts supplied by reference TRBV5-1 and TRBJ2-2, is KAGVTQTPRYLIKTRGQQVTLSCSPISGHRSVSWYQQTPGQGLQFLFEYFSETQRNKGNFPGRFSGRQFSNSRSEMNVSTLELGDSALYLCASSLRQGGGELFFGEGSRLTVL.